This T cell receptor beta chain was retrieved from a study of cytomegalovirus exposure and HLA in healthy donors. This clone was counted only a few times. 13 Jbeta primers and 60 Vbeta primers were used for the PCR. Original methodology: There were about 86 million unique TCR beta chains by a later count, and about 12 million of them were shared. Profiled with immunoSEQ multiplex PCR; TCRdb holds only in-frame clones, not every one. V, J and clone size were drawn from that table, and D and trimming were deduced from the DNA. The table shows around 120,000 clones, with around 72% occurring only once. Each of the donors was a healthy bone marrow donor. Sample: PBMCs. The sequence derives from a human donor in good health.

The CDR3 sequence is CASASSGTRGNEQFF. CDR3 nucleotides: TGTGCTAGTGCCAGTAGCGGGACCAGAGGCAATGAGCAGTTCTTC. The rearrangement links TRBV12-5 to TRBJ2-1; 8 nucleotides align to TRBD2. This CDR3 has 15 residues. V was clipped by 7 bases and J by 6 bases; unmatched bases: 11. Looked up from germline, CDR1 is LGHNT and CDR2 is FRNRAP.